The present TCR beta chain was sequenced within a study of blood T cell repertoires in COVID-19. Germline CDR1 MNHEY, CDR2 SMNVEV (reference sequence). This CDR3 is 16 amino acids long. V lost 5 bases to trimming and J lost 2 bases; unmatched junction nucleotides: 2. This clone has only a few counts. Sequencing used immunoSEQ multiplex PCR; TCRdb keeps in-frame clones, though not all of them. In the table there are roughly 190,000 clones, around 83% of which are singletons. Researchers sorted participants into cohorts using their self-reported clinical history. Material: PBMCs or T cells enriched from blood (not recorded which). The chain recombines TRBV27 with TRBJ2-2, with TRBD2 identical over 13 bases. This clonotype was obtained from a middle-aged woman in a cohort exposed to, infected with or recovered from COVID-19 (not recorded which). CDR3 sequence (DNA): TGTGCCAGCAGTCGACTAGCGGGGGGCAACACCGGGGAGCTGTTTTTT. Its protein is CASSRLAGGNTGELFF.